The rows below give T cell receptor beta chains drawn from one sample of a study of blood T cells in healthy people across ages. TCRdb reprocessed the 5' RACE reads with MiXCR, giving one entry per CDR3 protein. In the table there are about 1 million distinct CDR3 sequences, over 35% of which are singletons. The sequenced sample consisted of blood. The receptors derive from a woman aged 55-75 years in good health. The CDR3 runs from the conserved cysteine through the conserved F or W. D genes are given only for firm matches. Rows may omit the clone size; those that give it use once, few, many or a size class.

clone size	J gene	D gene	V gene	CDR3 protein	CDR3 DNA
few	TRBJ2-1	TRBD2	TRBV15	CATSRGSGRALNEQFF	TGTGCCACCAGCAGAGGTAGCGGGAGGGCCTTGAATGAGCAGTTCTTC
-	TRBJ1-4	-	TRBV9	CASSVAGDNEKLFF	TGTGCCAGCAGCGTAGCAGGGGACAATGAAAAACTGTTTTTT
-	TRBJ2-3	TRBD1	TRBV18	CASSRRQGPSTDTQYF	TGTGCCAGCTCACGGAGACAGGGCCCCAGCACAGATACGCAGTATTTT
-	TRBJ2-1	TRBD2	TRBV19	CASSLKGTSGHFRNEQFF	TGTGCCAGTAGCCTAAAAGGGACTAGCGGGCATTTTAGGAATGAGCAGTTCTTC
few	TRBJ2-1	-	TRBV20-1	CSASFSPFDSYYNEQFF	TGCAGTGCCTCATTCAGCCCTTTTGATTCTTATTACAATGAGCAGTTCTTC
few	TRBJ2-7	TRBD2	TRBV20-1	CSAGPSGRSYEQYF	TGCAGTGCCGGCCCTAGCGGGAGGTCCTACGAGCAGTACTTC
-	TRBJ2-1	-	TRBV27	CASNSGYNEQFF	TGTGCCAGCAACTCCGGGTACAATGAGCAGTTCTTC
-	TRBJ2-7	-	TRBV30	CAWSVHLIYEQYF	TGTGCCTGGAGTGTACACTTGATCTACGAGCAGTACTTC
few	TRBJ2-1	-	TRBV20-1	CSARDEQVSSYNEQFF	TGCAGTGCTAGAGACGAACAGGTTTCGTCCTACAATGAGCAGTTCTTC
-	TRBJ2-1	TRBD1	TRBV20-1	CSAQERDRGGPYLEQFF	TGCAGTGCTCAAGAGAGGGACAGGGGGGGCCCGTATCTAGAGCAGTTCTTC
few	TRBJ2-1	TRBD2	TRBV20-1	CSARDRWREDSYNEQFF	TGCAGTGCTAGAGATCGTTGGCGGGAGGATTCCTACAATGAGCAGTTCTTC
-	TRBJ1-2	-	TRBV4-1	CASSRMDSNSGYTF	TGCGCCAGCAGCCGAATGGACAGCAACAGTGGCTACACCTTC
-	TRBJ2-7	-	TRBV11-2	CAGSLIRDSTHEQYF	TGTGCCGGCAGCTTAATACGGGACTCGACGCACGAGCAGTACTTC
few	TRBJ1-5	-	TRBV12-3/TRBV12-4	CASSLRGYSNQPQHF	TGTGCCAGCAGTTTACGCGGGTATAGCAATCAGCCCCAGCATTTT
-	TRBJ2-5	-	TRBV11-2	CASSLDAWDRGGETQYF	TGTGCCAGCAGCTTAGACGCGTGGGACCGCGGTGGGGAGACCCAGTACTTC
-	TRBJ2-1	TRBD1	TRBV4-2	CASSRTGGRDSYNEQFF	TGTGCCAGCAGCAGAACAGGGGGGCGAGACTCCTACAATGAGCAGTTCTTC
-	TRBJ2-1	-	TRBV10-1	CASSERFGGHSYNEQFF	TGCGCCAGCAGTGAAAGGTTCGGGGGACACTCCTACAATGAGCAGTTCTTC
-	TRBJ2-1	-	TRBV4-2	CTSSQVSEPSYNEQFF	TGTACCAGCAGCCAAGTGTCGGAGCCCTCCTACAATGAGCAGTTCTTC
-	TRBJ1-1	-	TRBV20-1	CSAPHFQYTEAFF	TGCAGTGCCCCTCATTTTCAATACACTGAAGCTTTCTTT
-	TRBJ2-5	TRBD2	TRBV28	CASGNVAGGLQETQYF	TGTGCCAGCGGCAACGTAGCGGGAGGGCTACAAGAGACCCAGTACTTC
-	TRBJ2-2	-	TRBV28	CTSSPTAGSTGELFF	TGTACCAGCAGTCCGACCGCAGGGAGCACCGGGGAGCTGTTTTTT
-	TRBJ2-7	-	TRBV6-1	CASSEEIVGAKYEQYF	TGTGCCAGCAGTGAAGAGATTGTAGGGGCGAAATACGAGCAGTACTTC
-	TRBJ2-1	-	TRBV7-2	CASSLYSHSGGEQFF	TGTGCCAGCAGCTTGTACAGTCATAGTGGGGGTGAGCAGTTCTTC
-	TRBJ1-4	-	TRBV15	CATSGYIATNEKLFF	TGTGCCACCAGCGGATACATTGCAACTAATGAAAAACTGTTTTTT
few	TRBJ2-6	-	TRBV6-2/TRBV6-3	CASSYEGSGANVLTF	TGTGCCAGCAGTTACGAGGGGTCTGGGGCCAACGTCCTGACTTTC
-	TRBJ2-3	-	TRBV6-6	CASSYRVSQVTDTQYF	TGTGCCAGCAGTTACCGGGTCAGCCAGGTCACAGATACGCAGTATTTT
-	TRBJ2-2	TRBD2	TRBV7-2	CASSPRLAAAGELFF	TGTGCCAGCAGCCCCCGACTAGCGGCGGCCGGGGAGCTGTTTTTT
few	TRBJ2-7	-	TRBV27	CASSPRGVYEQYF	TGTGCCAGCAGTCCTCGGGGAGTTTACGAGCAGTACTTC
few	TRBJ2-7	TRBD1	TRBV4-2	CASSQDSDRGQYF	TGTGCCAGCAGCCAAGATTCGGACAGGGGGCAGTACTTC
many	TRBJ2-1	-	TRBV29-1	CSATALGIHEQFF	TGCAGCGCGACCGCTTTGGGTATCCATGAGCAGTTCTTC
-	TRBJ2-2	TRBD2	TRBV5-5	CASSGSGIANTGELFF	TGTGCCAGCAGCGGCAGCGGGATCGCGAACACCGGGGAGCTGTTTTTT
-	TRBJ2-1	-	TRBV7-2	CASSAGRPNEQFF	TGTGCCAGCAGCGCAGGACGGCCGAATGAGCAGTTCTTC
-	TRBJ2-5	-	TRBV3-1	CASRGRVETQYF	TGTGCCAGCCGAGGGCGGGTAGAGACCCAGTACTTC
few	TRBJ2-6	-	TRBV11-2	CASSAHHPGSLDSGANVLTF	TGTGCCAGCAGCGCACACCATCCAGGGTCTCTGGATTCTGGGGCCAACGTCCTGACTTTC
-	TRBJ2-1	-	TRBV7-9	CASSRGPREQFF	TGCGCCAGCAGCCGGGGCCCAAGGGAGCAGTTCTTC
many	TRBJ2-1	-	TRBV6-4	CASSDSHGSSYNEQFF	TGTGCCAGCAGTGACTCCCACGGGAGCTCCTACAATGAGCAGTTCTTC
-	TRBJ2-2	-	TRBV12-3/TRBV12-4	CASTRGALTAGELFF	TGTGCCAGCACTCGGGGGGCGCTTACAGCCGGGGAGCTGTTTTTT
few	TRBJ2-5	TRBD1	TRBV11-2	CASSLDRDRGLETQYF	TGTGCCAGCAGCTTAGACCGGGACAGGGGGCTAGAGACCCAGTACTTC
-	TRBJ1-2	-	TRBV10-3	CAISTNLDDGYTF	TGTGCCATCAGTACGAATTTGGATGACGGCTACACCTTC
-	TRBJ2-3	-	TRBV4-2	CASSQQSPTDTQYF	TGTGCCAGCAGCCAGCAATCCCCCACAGATACGCAGTATTTT
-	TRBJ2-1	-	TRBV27	CASYSRYEQFF	TGTGCCAGCTATTCGAGGTATGAGCAGTTCTTC
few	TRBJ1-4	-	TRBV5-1	CASSLGRAEEKLFF	TGCGCCAGCAGCTTGGGCAGGGCCGAAGAAAAACTGTTTTTT
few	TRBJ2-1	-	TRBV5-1	CASSLDGTWNEQFF	TGCGCCAGCAGCTTGGATGGTACGTGGAATGAGCAGTTCTTC
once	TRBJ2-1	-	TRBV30	CAWIGEGSWSGYNGEQFF	TGTGCCTGGATCGGTGAGGGTAGTTGGTCGGGCTACAATGGTGAGCAGTTCTTC
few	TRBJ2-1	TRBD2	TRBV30	CAWSVGTSGHEQFF	TGTGCCTGGAGTGTAGGGACTAGCGGGCATGAGCAGTTCTTC
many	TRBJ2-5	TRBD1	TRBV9	CASSAEGAVETQYF	TGTGCCAGCAGCGCCGAGGGGGCTGTGGAGACCCAGTACTTC
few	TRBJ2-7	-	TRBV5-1	CASSLGYGVPSYEQYF	TGCGCCAGCAGCTTGGGATACGGGGTCCCCTCCTACGAGCAGTACTTC
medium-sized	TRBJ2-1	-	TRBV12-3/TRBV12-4	CASSYGNEQFF	TGTGCCAGCAGTTACGGCAATGAGCAGTTCTTC
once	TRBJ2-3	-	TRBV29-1	CSVDSTDLRYTQYF	TGCAGCGTTGACAGCACGGACCTAAGGTATACGCAGTATTTT
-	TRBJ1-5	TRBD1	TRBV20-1	CSARGQGKQPQHF	TGCAGTGCTAGAGGACAGGGGAAACAGCCCCAGCATTTT
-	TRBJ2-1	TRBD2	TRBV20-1	CSARAGGFYNEQFF	TGCAGTGCTAGAGCGGGAGGTTTTTACAATGAGCAGTTCTTC
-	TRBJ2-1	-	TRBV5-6	CASSNLPRGEQFF	TGTGCCAGCAGCAACCTCCCCAGGGGAGAGCAGTTCTTC
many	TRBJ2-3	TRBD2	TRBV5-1	CASSLKRERADTQYF	TGCGCCAGCAGTCTAAAGCGGGAGCGTGCAGATACGCAGTATTTT
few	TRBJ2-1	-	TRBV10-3	CAISGVGNEQFF	TGTGCCATCAGTGGGGTGGGCAATGAGCAGTTCTTC
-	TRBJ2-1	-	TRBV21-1	CASSKTSGIPKNEQFF	TGTGCCAGCAGCAAAACTAGCGGGATACCTAAGAATGAGCAGTTCTTC
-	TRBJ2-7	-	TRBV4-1	CASGQRESYEQYF	TGCGCCAGCGGCCAGAGAGAGTCCTACGAGCAGTACTTC
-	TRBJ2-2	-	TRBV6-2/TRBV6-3	CASSQRRTNTGELFF	TGTGCCAGCAGTCAAAGACGAACGAACACCGGGGAGCTGTTTTTT
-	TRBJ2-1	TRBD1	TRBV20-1	CSARPMTGGHNDNEQFF	TGCAGTGCTAGACCCATGACAGGGGGCCATAATGACAATGAGCAGTTCTTC